The present entry profiles one T cell receptor (beta chain) with its context. The target antigen is unknown. This record comes from a study of cytomegalovirus exposure and HLA in healthy donors. Looking at the study overall: In an earlier analysis, 95 million to 140 million unique TCR beta sequences were found from 150 million to 200 million T cells.

The CDR3 contains 16 residues. The germline gives CDR1 MNHEY, CDR2 SVGAGI. The V gene end was trimmed by 3 bases and the J gene end by 4 bases; junction bases not matched to a gene: 10. Study-wide findings and caveats: TRBV6-2, TRBV6-3 and some other V segments were unresolvable in 87-base-pair reads. Per a prior analysis, the majority of TCR beta V segments were productive roughly 90% or roughly 30% of the time. Most TCR sequences were seen very rarely across donors, but some public TCRs occurred in many.

Primers included in the PCR were 60 Vbeta and 13 Jbeta primers. The assay was immunoSEQ multiplex PCR, and TCRdb's table has in-frame clones only and misses some. The table lists 91,000 or so clones, around three quarters of them singletons, with 4% to 5.5% in the top ten. The TCR was taken from a man younger than 40 in good health and CMV-seropositive. Input material: PBMCs. V is TRBV6-5 and J is TRBJ2-7; 9 bases map to TRBD1. CDR3 nucleotide sequence: TGTGCCAGCAGTTATTTATTGGGACAGGGAGGGTACGAGCAGTACTTC. This encodes CASSYLLGQGGYEQYF.